Listed below are T cell receptor beta chains from one sample, sequenced in a study of Ad26.COV2.S vaccination and SARS-CoV-2 variants. This table comes from immunoSEQ multiplex PCR, and its TCRdb copy is limited to in-frame clones, with some not included. The sample shows a few hundred thousand clones, around 89% of them seen only once. This specimen consisted of peripheral blood, obtained in a trial of Ad26.COV2.S vaccine versus placebo. The receptors here all came from a person aged 18 to 59 who received the Ad26.COV2.S COVID-19 vaccine or a placebo. The CDR3 runs from the conserved cysteine through the conserved F or W. The D gene is left open where the match is weak. Clone size is shown for a subset of rows, as once, few, many or a class of expanded clone.

D	V	size	J	CDR3	DNA
NA	TRBV19	NA	TRBJ1-5	CASRQTYSNQPQHF	TGTGCCAGTAGACAGACTTATAGCAATCAGCCCCAGCATTTT
NA	TRBV28	once	TRBJ2-5	CASSSPSDRGLEQETQYF	TGTGCCAGCAGTTCCCCTTCGGACAGGGGACTAGAACAAGAGACCCAGTACTTC
NA	TRBV6-6	NA	TRBJ2-5	CASSFRFQETQYF	TGTGCCAGCAGTTTTAGATTCCAAGAGACCCAGTACTTC
TRBD2	TRBV4-1	NA	TRBJ2-5	CASSQDGLAGETQYF	TGCGCCAGCAGCCAAGATGGACTAGCGGGTGAGACCCAGTACTTC
NA	TRBV5-1	NA	TRBJ2-5	CASSHREGLRQETQYF	TGCGCCAGCAGCCATCGGGAAGGGTTACGTCAAGAGACCCAGTACTTC
TRBD1	TRBV7-8	NA	TRBJ2-2	CASSKTDRVAGELFF	TGTGCCAGCAGCAAAACTGACAGGGTTGCCGGGGAGCTGTTTTTT
NA	TRBV30	NA	TRBJ2-3	CAWSAGDTDTQYF	TGTGCCTGGAGTGCAGGGGACACAGATACGCAGTATTTT
TRBD1	TRBV6-6	NA	TRBJ1-2	CASSGQALTNNYGYTF	TGTGCCAGTTCGGGACAGGCCTTAACTAATAACTATGGCTACACCTTC
TRBD1	TRBV7-8	NA	TRBJ2-3	CASSTHPGQGTDTQYF	TGTGCCAGCAGCACTCATCCGGGACAGGGTACAGATACGCAGTATTTT
NA	TRBV6-5	NA	TRBJ2-1	CASSYGGPNEQFF	TGTGCCAGCAGTTACGGGGGCCCCAATGAGCAGTTCTTC
TRBD2	TRBV7-2	NA	TRBJ2-5	CASSFQGSGRGETQYF	TGTGCCAGCAGCTTTCAAGGGAGCGGGAGGGGGGAGACCCAGTACTTC
NA	TRBV9	NA	TRBJ2-4	CASSVEGDGIQYF	TGTGCCAGCAGCGTAGAAGGGGACGGCATTCAGTACTTC
NA	TRBV4-1	NA	TRBJ2-5	CASSRAIGQQETQYF	TGCGCCAGCAGCCGGGCTATAGGACAGCAAGAGACCCAGTACTTC
TRBD1	TRBV19	once	TRBJ1-1	CASSLTGLDTEAFF	TGTGCCAGTAGTCTGACAGGGTTGGACACTGAAGCTTTCTTT
NA	TRBV19	NA	TRBJ2-7	CASSIFLRASCSYEQYF	TGTGCCAGTAGTATATTTCTAAGAGCCTCTTGCTCCTACGAGCAGTACTTC
TRBD2	TRBV4-1	few	TRBJ2-1	CASSQGGLAGVYNEQFF	TGCGCCAGCAGCCAAGGGGGACTAGCGGGAGTTTACAATGAGCAGTTCTTC
NA	TRBV14	NA	TRBJ1-5	CASSPGPGQPQHF	TGTGCCAGCAGCCCGGGACCGGGCCAGCCCCAGCATTTT
NA	TRBV24-1	once	TRBJ2-3	CATSAQGADTQYF	TGTGCCACCAGTGCGCAGGGAGCAGATACGCAGTATTTT
TRBD2	TRBV5-1	NA	TRBJ2-5	CASRPSGSLRETQYF	TGCGCCAGCAGGCCAAGCGGGAGTCTGAGAGAGACCCAGTACTTC
TRBD1	TRBV2	NA	TRBJ2-2	CASVLTGIATGELFF	TGTGCCAGTGTACTGACAGGGATCGCCACCGGGGAGCTGTTTTTT
NA	TRBV18	NA	TRBJ2-7	CASSRPLGGGEQYF	TGTGCCAGCTCACGACCGCTGGGAGGCGGGGAGCAGTACTTC
TRBD2	TRBV6-2/TRBV6-3	NA	TRBJ2-7	CASSGPGLAGRRNEQYF	TGTGCCAGCAGTGGCCCGGGACTAGCGGGAAGGCGCAACGAGCAGTACTTC
TRBD2	TRBV7-9	NA	TRBJ2-1	CASSQLNRLAGTKNEQFF	TGTGCCAGCAGCCAGCTCAATAGGCTAGCGGGGACAAAGAATGAGCAGTTCTTC
NA	TRBV5-4	NA	TRBJ2-6	CASSPPGRISGANVLTF	TGTGCCAGCAGCCCCCCGGGACGTATCTCTGGGGCCAACGTCCTGACTTTC
TRBD1	TRBV5-1	NA	TRBJ2-5	CASTSDGTGGETQYF	TGCGCCAGCACCTCCGACGGGACAGGGGGAGAGACCCAGTACTTC
NA	TRBV5-1	NA	TRBJ1-5	CASSLEGRNQPQHF	TGCGCCAGCAGCTTGGAGGGTAGGAATCAGCCCCAGCATTTT
TRBD2	TRBV9	few	TRBJ2-7	CASSVGREGGQYF	TGTGCCAGCAGCGTAGGACGGGAGGGTGGGCAGTACTTC
TRBD2	TRBV5-6	NA	TRBJ2-7	CASSFLAGDPYEQYF	TGTGCCAGCAGCTTTTTAGCGGGAGACCCCTACGAGCAGTACTTC
NA	TRBV5-1	NA	TRBJ2-5	CASSRDLTGETQYF	TGCGCCAGCAGCCGGGACCTAACCGGGGAGACCCAGTACTTC
TRBD1	TRBV6-5	NA	TRBJ1-4	CASRRQGDEKLFF	TGTGCCAGCAGAAGACAGGGGGATGAAAAACTGTTTTTT
NA	TRBV28	NA	TRBJ2-2	CASSSIPPVQVGELFF	TGTGCCAGCAGTTCAATCCCCCCAGTTCAGGTCGGGGAGCTGTTTTTT
TRBD2	TRBV24-1	NA	TRBJ2-1	CATSDLRLAGVEEQFF	TGTGCCACCAGTGATTTGAGACTAGCGGGAGTGGAAGAGCAGTTCTTC
NA	TRBV4-1	NA	TRBJ2-5	CASSQERGTLRDF	TGCGCCAGCAGCCAAGAGAGGGGGACTCTAAGGGACTTC
NA	TRBV15	NA	TRBJ2-7	CATSRGLATYEQYF	TGTGCCACCAGCAGAGGTCTAGCGACGTACGAGCAGTACTTC
TRBD1	TRBV5-4	NA	TRBJ2-5	CASSWGQIQETQYF	TGTGCCAGCAGCTGGGGACAGATCCAAGAGACCCAGTACTTC
NA	TRBV27	NA	TRBJ2-1	CASSLSEGLNYNEQFF	TGTGCCAGCAGTTTATCAGAGGGGCTTAACTACAATGAGCAGTTCTTC
TRBD1	TRBV30	NA	TRBJ2-2	CAWSRDRGAGELFF	TGTGCCTGGAGTCGGGACAGGGGAGCCGGGGAGCTGTTTTTT
TRBD2	TRBV5-5	NA	TRBJ2-3	CASSWSSGETDTQYF	TGTGCCAGCAGCTGGTCTAGCGGGGAAACAGATACGCAGTATTTT
NA	TRBV9	NA	TRBJ2-1	CASSVGLISKTSSYNEQFF	TGTGCCAGCAGCGTAGGACTCATCTCGAAAACATCCTCCTACAATGAGCAGTTCTTC
NA	TRBV2	NA	TRBJ2-5	CASTRRTNNQETQYF	TGTGCCAGCACTAGGAGGACTAACAACCAAGAGACCCAGTACTTC
NA	TRBV28	NA	TRBJ1-6	CASSLGGLSSYNSPLHF	TGTGCCAGCAGTTTGGGGGGCCTCAGCTCCTATAATTCACCCCTCCACTTT
TRBD1	TRBV29-1	NA	TRBJ1-5	CSVWDRGIGQPQHF	TGCAGCGTTTGGGACAGGGGGATAGGTCAGCCCCAGCATTTT
TRBD2	TRBV28	NA	TRBJ2-7	CASSLWGSSGSYEQYF	TGTGCCAGCAGTTTATGGGGGTCTAGCGGGAGCTACGAGCAGTACTTC
TRBD2	TRBV12-5	once	TRBJ2-5	CASGSLESGRPLETQYF	TGTGCTAGTGGTTCCCTCGAGAGCGGGAGGCCCTTAGAGACCCAGTACTTC
TRBD1	TRBV12-3/TRBV12-4	NA	TRBJ2-1	CASSPGQGAFF	TGTGCCAGCAGCCCGGGGCAGGGGGCGTTCTTC
TRBD1	TRBV7-2	once	TRBJ2-7	CASSLTGRGYEQYF	TGTGCCAGCAGCTTGACAGGGCGAGGCTACGAGCAGTACTTC
NA	TRBV28	NA	TRBJ1-1	CASRPQSTGYTEAFF	TGTGCCAGCAGACCCCAATCCACAGGTTACACTGAAGCTTTCTTT
NA	TRBV7-9	NA	TRBJ2-1	CASHPPGHIDEQFF	TGTGCCAGCCACCCTCCAGGGCACATCGATGAGCAGTTCTTC
NA	TRBV11-3	NA	TRBJ1-1	CASSPLPSLGDNTEAFF	TGTGCCAGCAGCCCGCTCCCCTCGCTGGGGGATAACACTGAAGCTTTCTTT
NA	TRBV19	NA	TRBJ2-3	CASSIGLGSTTDTQYF	TGTGCCAGTAGTATAGGGTTAGGAAGTACCACAGATACGCAGTATTTT
NA	TRBV30	NA	TRBJ1-2	CAWSHHGYTF	TGTGCCTGGTCCCATCATGGCTACACCTTC